This T cell receptor (beta chain) was captured in a study of CD8 T cells in Susac syndrome. With random hexamers, roughly 0.45 to 1 ug RNA was reverse transcribed. Via MiXCR, TCRdb re-called the immunoSEQ multiplex PCR reads, giving one row per CDR3 protein. The repertoire consists of 200,000 or so distinct CDR3 sequences, with roughly nine tenths occurring once and the leading ten covering 0.1% to 0.15%. Each multiple sclerosis control was a treatment-naive patient with relapsing-remitting disease that was either stable or active. Germline V gene sequence: CDR1 MNHNS, CDR2 SASEGT. Trimming cost V 5 bases and J 6 bases, with 24 bases left between them. This CDR3 is 17 amino acids long.

Sequenced sample: CD8+ T cells from PBMCs. The clonotype was recovered from a human donor with multiple sclerosis. This chain joins TRBV6-1 and TRBJ2-3, with a tentative D call TRBD1 (5 bases). The CDR3, as DNA: TGTGCCAGCAGTACCCTGGATGGGTCAGTGGGGCCGGATACGCAGTATTTT. Its translation: CASSTLDGSVGPDTQYF.